This record looks at one T cell receptor (beta chain) sequence and its context. The antigen this receptor binds is unknown. No much larger clone is present one base from it, and per-base qualities are unavailable. The immunoSEQ assay was used to generate TCR beta chain sequences from genomic DNA. For the original study's pipeline: CDR3 sequences not starting with the conserved framework cysteine at position 104 were manually removed. To get clonality, the normalized Shannon's Diversity Index was subtracted from one, giving values from 0 (maximal diversity) to 1 (oligoclonal). Chi-squared comparison-of-proportions tests assessed whether the same CDR3 differed in frequency between samples, such as brain versus blood. Public clonotypes were identified by searching immuneACCESS, and similarity to known antiviral clonotypes was assessed with the VDJdb browser. TCRdb limited this immuneACCESS table to in-frame rearrangements with V and J called. A share of clones is missing; checked studies link under half to unresolved V genes, and the rest is unexplained. That table furnishes V, J and clone size, whereas the DNA furnished D and trimming. This sample has 110,000 or so clones in its table, and approximately 94% of those were observed once. The top ten hold around 4% of the sample.

According to the germline V gene, CDR1 reads MGHRA and CDR2 reads YSYEKL. V is pared back by 0 bases and J by 2 bases, with 14 bases lying between the germline termini. The CDR3 numbers 16 residues from cysteine through phenylalanine. Here the CDR3 DNA is all that survives: 48 bases in frame from base 1. Interpreted using the paper, the time point label stands for: resected brain tissue, or blood drawn just prior to surgery. The surgery cases with the highest brain T cell transcript signatures were chosen for TCR beta chain sequencing of brain tissue, and also of blood when blood was available. Prior to surgery, the patients had been treated with at least one anti-epileptic drug. TCR-sequenced patients were children with drug-resistant epilepsy due to tuberous sclerosis complex, focal cortical dysplasia, Rasmussen encephalitis or hemimegalencephaly. Blood was drawn right before the epilepsy surgery. Bulk genomic DNA was isolated from unsorted brain tissue and whole blood using the Monarch genomic DNA purification kit.

The sample originates from a study of brain T cells in children with intractable seizures (dated by TCRdb to the early 2020s). General notes on the study: As a first screen for immune gene transcripts, resected brain tissue from about 58 pediatric epilepsy surgery cases was run on a NanoString immunology panel. About 65% of the 12 selected surgery cases also had pre-surgery blood sequenced, which left four cases with brain tissue only.

The study at large found these results: The patients' HCMV serostatus was not known, and viral specificity was inferred solely from CDR3 sequence similarity. Sequencing depth differed between pre- and post-surgery blood, so clones missing from the pre-surgery sample may reflect undersampling.

The sequence came from a boy younger than two with hemimegalencephaly and intractable seizures. This chain joins TRBV4-1 to TRBJ2-7, with TRBD2 tentatively as D gene (6 bases match). This specimen was peripheral blood, taken at surgery. The nucleotide sequence is given as TGCGCCAGCAGCCAAGATTGGCTAGCGATAACCTACGAGCAGTACTTC. Its coded protein is CASSQDWLAITYEQYF.